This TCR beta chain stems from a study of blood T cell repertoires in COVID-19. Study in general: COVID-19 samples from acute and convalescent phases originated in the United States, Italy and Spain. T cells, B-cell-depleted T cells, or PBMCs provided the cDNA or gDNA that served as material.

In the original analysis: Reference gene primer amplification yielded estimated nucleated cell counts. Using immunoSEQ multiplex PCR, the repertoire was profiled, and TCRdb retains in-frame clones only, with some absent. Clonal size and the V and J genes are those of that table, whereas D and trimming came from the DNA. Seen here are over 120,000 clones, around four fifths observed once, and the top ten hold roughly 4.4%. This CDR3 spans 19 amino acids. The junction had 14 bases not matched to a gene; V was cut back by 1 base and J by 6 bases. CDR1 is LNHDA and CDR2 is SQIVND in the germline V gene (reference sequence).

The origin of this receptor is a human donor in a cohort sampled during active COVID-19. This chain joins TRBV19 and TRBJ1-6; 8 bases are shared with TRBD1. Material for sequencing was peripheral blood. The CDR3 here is CASSIVFGQGAVGNSPLHF. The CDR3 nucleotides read TGTGCCAGTAGTATAGTCTTCGGCCAGGGGGCCGTCGGTAATTCACCCCTCCACTTT.